This T cell receptor (beta chain) was obtained from a study of tumor T cells in aggressive B-cell lymphoma. Germline V gene lookup returns CDR1 MNHEY and CDR2 SVGAGI. Unmatched junction bases numbered 8, after V lost 4 bases and J lost 5 bases. This CDR3 contains 16 residues. Some clones are missing from TCRdb's copy, which holds only in-frame ones; the method was immunoSEQ multiplex PCR. This table has over 2,500 clones, more than 75% appearing once. The chain has TRBV6-5 and TRBJ2-7, with 13 bases lining up with TRBD2. The sample comprised tumor tissue. This TCR came from an adult with diffuse large B cell lymphoma. CDR3 bases: TGTGCCAGCAGTTGGTCCGGGACTAGCGGGGAGAACGAGCAGTACTTC. Residues: CASSWSGTSGENEQYF.